This T cell receptor (beta chain) emerged from a study of T cells after yellow fever vaccination. This clonotype was seen ten or more times. Its cognate antigen is unknown. Study findings and constraints: Most primary-vaccination clones recurred post-booster (just under 98% CD4, more than 85% CD8).

The V end was cut by 4 bases, the J end by 5 bases, with 7 bases between. Germline CDR1 reads DFQATT; CDR2 reads SNEGSKA (reference sequence). The CDR3 contains 11 residues. MiXCR, run by TCRdb on the 5' RACE reads, gives a single entry per CDR3 protein. The data show roughly 330,000 distinct CDR3 sequences, with around 6.8% seen just once and roughly a sixth held by the top ten. The source was PBMCs, collected about 49 days after the first yellow fever vaccination. The receptor was isolated from a man between 18 and 35 years old who received the YFV17D yellow fever vaccine. The chain combines TRBV20-1 with TRBJ2-3; D gene uncertain. The CDR3 coding sequence is TGCAGTGCTACCTGGGGAGATACGCAGTATTTT. This sequence encodes CSATWGDTQYF.